This TCR beta chain emerged from a study of Graves' ophthalmopathy and Graves' hyperthyroidism. Background on the study: Blood was drawn at initial diagnosis, before any treatment. Study-level findings and limits: The model reached roughly 71% sensitivity and 72.22% specificity for predicting ophthalmopathy progression.

Ophthalmopathic donors had moderate-to-severe activity, CAS ≥3 and NOSPECS ≥4, with disease that had lasted under 3 months. On this clonotype itself: Antigen: not known.

Researchers took RNA transcripts and amplified TCR beta CDR3 regions from them. The workflow started with a first-round RT-PCR run with HTBI primers and then moved on to a second-round multiplex PCR. TCRdb used MiXCR to reprocess the multiplex PCR reads, holding one entry per CDR3 protein. The table lists about 210,000 distinct CDR3 sequences, about 32% of them singletons, with 9.1% in the top ten. CDR3 length equals 14 residues. Looked up from germline, CDR1 is SGDLS and CDR2 is YYNGEE. V lost 3 bases and J 5 bases, leaving 14 bases between the germline ends. The chain has TRBV9 and TRBJ2-5; D remains ambiguous. Material: peripheral blood. The receptor was isolated from a man in his fifties or sixties with Graves' ophthalmopathy. The CDR3 DNA is TGTGCCAGCAGCGGCTCTGGTCCAACGGAGACCCAGTACTTC. It translates to CASSGSGPTETQYF.